The sample holds many counts of the clone carrying this T cell receptor beta chain. Its antigen is undetermined. The TCRbeta library was prepared with unique molecular identifiers. TCRdb fed the PCR reads into MiXCR, producing one record per CDR3 protein. The table lists hundreds of thousands of distinct CDR3 sequences, about an eighth of them singletons, with 0.79% in the top ten. The source of the sample is a study of T-cell reconstitution after alpha-beta-depleted transplantation in children. Whole-study results and caveats: The high TCRbeta diversity at day 60 in some patients came from surviving recipient T cells and thymic progenitors. Several hundred graft clones that had expanded were reportedly the source of alpha-beta T cells about two months after transplant. T-cell counts and diversity at one year following transplant were attributed mainly to newly produced T cells.

The CDR3 runs to 14 residues. V shed 5 bases and J shed 0 bases, with 8 bases lying between them. The source was PBMCs, collected before TCRalphabeta/CD19-depleted stem cell transplant. The gene calls are TRBV12-3 or TRBV12-4 and TRBJ1-3; D unresolved. This receptor was identified in a girl under 10 years old with congenital amegakaryocytic thrombocytopenia, due to receive a stem cell transplant. Written as DNA, the CDR3 is TGTGCCAGCAGTCGTCCCAACTCTGGAAACACCATATATTTT. Amino acids: CASSRPNSGNTIYF.